The clone carrying this TCR beta chain appeared a single time. The data stem from a study of blood T cell repertoires in COVID-19. Across the whole study: Sources were T cells, B-cell-depleted T cells, or PBMCs; the material itself was cDNA or gDNA.

In the original processing: Amplification of reference gene primers was used by the study to estimate nucleated cell counts. The table came from immunoSEQ multiplex PCR; TCRdb's copy has only in-frame clones and leaves some out. V and J calls and clone size are given by that table; D and trimming were obtained from the DNA. The sample yields tens of thousands of clones, 75% to 90% seen once. The sequence came from a man aged 80 or over with active COVID-19. Material for sequencing was peripheral blood.

The chain's CDR3 is CASSLGTGNYGYTF. In DNA form, the CDR3 reads TGTGCCAGCAGCTTAGGGACGGGGAACTATGGCTACACCTTC. V usage is TRBV7-9 and J usage is TRBJ1-2; unclear D gene. The CDR3 runs to 14 residues. V lost 1 base and J 2 bases, leaving 8 bases between the germline ends. Germline CDR1 reads SEHNR; CDR2 reads FQNEAQ (reference sequence). Full variable domain (rest looked up from reference TRBV7-9 and TRBJ1-2): DTGVSQNPRHKITKRGQNVTFRCDPISEHNRLYWYRQTLGQGPEFLTYFQNEAQLEKSRLLSDRFSAERPKGSFSTLEIQRTEQGDSAMYLCASSLGTGNYGYTFGSGTRLTVV.